This TCR beta chain was captured in a study of Graves' ophthalmopathy and Graves' hyperthyroidism. Study-wide points: The blood repertoire also included most expanded thyroid clonotypes above 0.001 frequency.

About this clonotype: Its specificity is not known.

RNA transcripts provided the template for amplifying TCR beta CDR3 regions. RT-PCR with HTBI primers came first, then second-round multiplex PCR. TCRdb reprocessed the multiplex PCR reads via MiXCR and lists one record per CDR3 protein. In the table there are some 350,000 distinct CDR3 sequences, 15% to 20% of which are singletons. The sequence came from an adult woman with stable Graves' hyperthyroidism. Sequencing used peripheral blood.

The DNA for the CDR3 is TGTGCCAGCAGTTACGGCAGGGGGGCTTTCTTT. It encodes CASSYGRGAFF. The J gene is TRBJ1-1, the V gene TRBV6-2 or TRBV6-3; TRBD1 aligns across 7 bases. The junction had 2 bases not matched to a gene; V was cut back by 2 bases and J by 11 bases. The CDR3 extends over 11 amino acids. Germline assignment: CDR1 MNHEY and CDR2 SVGEGT.